The present T cell receptor beta chain was sequenced within a study of cytomegalovirus exposure and HLA in healthy donors. Study-wide points: Accounts indicate the classifier identified cytomegalovirus status with strong specificity and sensitivity. Among TCR beta chains, those listed as cytomegalovirus-associated numbered around 160.

Comments on this clone: Its antigen is not identified.

Libraries were prepared by immunoSEQ multiplex PCR; TCRdb keeps only in-frame clonotypes and omits some of them. The data hold hundreds of thousands of clones, with 70% to 90% observed a single time. V shed 7 bases and J shed 7 bases, with 17 bases lying between them. This CDR3 has 14 residues. Germline V lookup: CDR1 SGHRS, CDR2 YFSETQ. This clonotype was sampled from a young woman in good health and CMV-seronegative. This sequence joins TRBV5-1 and TRBJ2-2, with D perhaps TRBD1 (6 bases). The sequenced material came from PBMCs. The CDR3 loop reads CASGYLGGDGELFF. DNA for the CDR3: TGCGCCAGCGGCTACCTAGGGGGTGACGGGGAGCTGTTTTTT.